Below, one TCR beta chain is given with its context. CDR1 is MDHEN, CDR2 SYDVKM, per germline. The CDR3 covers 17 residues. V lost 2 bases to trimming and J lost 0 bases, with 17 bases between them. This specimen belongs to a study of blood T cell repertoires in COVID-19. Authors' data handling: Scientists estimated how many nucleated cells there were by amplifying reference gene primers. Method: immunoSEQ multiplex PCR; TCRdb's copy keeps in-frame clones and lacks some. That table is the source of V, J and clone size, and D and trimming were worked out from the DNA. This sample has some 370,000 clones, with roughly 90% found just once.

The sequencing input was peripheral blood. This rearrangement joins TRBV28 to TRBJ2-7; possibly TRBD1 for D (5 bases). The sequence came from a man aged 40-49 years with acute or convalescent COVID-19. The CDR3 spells CASSLLSVWGSSYEQYF. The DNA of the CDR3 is TGTGCCAGCAGTTTACTGTCCGTATGGGGCTCCTCCTACGAGCAGTACTTC.